Shown below are 19 T cell receptor beta chains from a single sample sequenced in a study of OX40 agonist ivuxolimab in advanced cancers. Method: immunoSEQ multiplex PCR; TCRdb's copy keeps in-frame clones and lacks some. The table lists under 85,000 clones, 88% of them singletons. Source: CD4+ or CD8+ T cells sorted from blood, taken in a trial of the OX40 agonist ivuxolimab. Receptors were obtained from an adult with an advanced solid tumor such as melanoma, head and neck, liver or kidney cancer.

This clone was seen only a few times. V usage is TRBV2 and J usage is TRBJ2-1; D is possibly TRBD1 (5 bases). Germline V CDR1 and CDR2: SNHLY, FYNNEI. Trimming removed 6 bases at V and 10 bases at J, with 16 bases between. The CDR3 is made up of 13 amino acids. This CDR3 reads CASSGPPRGEQFF. CDR3 in DNA: TGTGCCAGCAGCGGCCCCCCTAGGGGCGAGCAGTTCTTC.

This clone appeared once. The rearrangement uses TRBV19 and TRBJ1-4; 8 bases fit TRBD1. In germline, CDR1 is LNHDA, CDR2 SQIVND (reference sequence). The CDR3 loop spans 13 amino acids. V lost 8 bases, J lost 8 bases, and 7 bases stayed unmatched. In DNA, the CDR3 is TGTGCCAGTTGCCGGGACAGGTCCGAAAAACTGTTTTTT. Encoded protein: CASCRDRSEKLFF.

The chain is built from TRBV28 and TRBJ1-4; unclear D gene. V was cut by 4 bases and J by 11 bases, with 14 bases left in between. Germline values: CDR1 MDHEN, CDR2 SYDVKM. This CDR3 region has 13 residues. The CDR3 nucleotides are TGTGCCAGCAGTTGGACCTCAGAGGACAAACTGTTTTTT. Its protein is CASSWTSEDKLFF.

This clone was seen once. The chain recombines TRBV5-1 with TRBJ2-3, with 7 bases that match TRBD1. The V segment lost 4 bases and the J segment 9 bases; nucleotides outside the gene matches: 5. Germline assignment: CDR1 SGHRS and CDR2 YFSETQ. The CDR3 is made up of 12 amino acids. In DNA, the CDR3 is TGCGCCAGCAGCCTGGACAGGTTAACGCAGTATTTT. Translation gives CASSLDRLTQYF.

The chain uses TRBV19 and TRBJ1-4; 10 nucleotides line up with TRBD1. CDR1 and CDR2 from the germline V gene are LNHDA and SQIVND (reference sequence). The length of the CDR3 is 15 residues. V lost 9 bases, J lost 8 bases, and 12 bases stayed unmatched. Written as DNA, the CDR3 is TGTGCCAGCCGGGACAGGGGTTCCCCTGGGGAAAAACTGTTTTTT. Protein product: CASRDRGSPGEKLFF.

CDR3 bases: TGTGCCAGCAGCTTCACAGGGGGCGCAAATGGCTACACCTTC. This translates into CASSFTGGANGYTF. The chain uses TRBV5-5 and TRBJ1-2; 9 nucleotides line up with TRBD1. The CDR3 is 14 amino acids. With 2 bases clipped from V and 6 bases from J, the junction kept 5 bases outside the gene matches. Germline loops: CDR1 SGHKS, CDR2 YYEKEE (reference sequence).

This clone has just one count. The rearrangement joins TRBV7-9 to TRBJ1-1; 7 positions match TRBD1. This CDR3 is built from 16 residues. From germline, CDR1 is SEHNR and CDR2 FQNEAQ (reference sequence). The trim removed 1 base at V and 1 base at J, leaving 6 bases unmatched. CDR3 residues: CASSLDGDSKNTEAFF. The CDR3 DNA is TGTGCCAGCAGCTTAGATGGGGACAGCAAGAACACTGAAGCTTTCTTT.

V and J are TRBV4-2 and TRBJ2-1; 11 nucleotides align to TRBD2. The ends lost 1 base at V and 0 bases at J; junction bases unmatched: 8. From germline, CDR1 is LGHNA and CDR2 YNFKEQ. The CDR3 is 19 residues long. The CDR3 region is CASSQAALAGASSYNEQFF. CDR3 DNA sequence: TGTGCCAGCAGCCAAGCCGCACTAGCGGGGGCAAGCTCCTACAATGAGCAGTTCTTC.

The gene calls are TRBV10-1 and TRBJ1-2, with 8 bases aligning to TRBD1. Germline CDR1 WNHNN, CDR2 SYGVQD (reference sequence). The CDR3 covers 14 residues. V lost 6 bases and J lost 8; bases outside the gene matches: 11. The CDR3 bases are TGCGCCAGCAGCGCCGGACAGGGAGTCTCCGGCTACACCTTC. Translation: CASSAGQGVSGYTF.

The V gene is TRBV7-2, the J gene TRBJ1-1; maybe TRBD1 (6 bases). The CDR3 is made up of 13 amino acids. The V end lost 4 bases, the J end lost 1 base, and 7 bases lay between the germline ends. Germline V gene lookup returns CDR1 SGHTA and CDR2 FQGNSA. DNA for the CDR3: TGTGCCAGCAGCTGGGGGCCGAACACTGAAGCTTTCTTT. This codes for CASSWGPNTEAFF.

V usage is TRBV6-6 and J usage is TRBJ1-2; 9 bases align to TRBD1. J lost 8 bases, V lost 6 bases, and 10 bases had no gene match. The CDR3 contains 14 residues. Germline CDR1 and CDR2: MNHNY and SVGAGI (reference sequence). The CDR3 DNA is TGTGCCAGCAGAAAGGGACAGGGTCGGGAGGGCTACACCTTC. It encodes CASRKGQGREGYTF.

In this sample, this clone is medium-sized. One end of the junction is discordant with germline, which a read error may explain. The chain uses TRBV7-3 and TRBJ2-7; possible D gene TRBD1, 6 bases. CDR1 and CDR2 (germline): SGHTA, FQGTGA. This CDR3 spans 13 amino acids. The CDR3, as DNA: TGTGCCAGCAGCTCCGATGTTTTTGGACAGACATTCTTC. Its protein product is CASSSDVFGQTFF. Filled out from reference TRBV7-3 and TRBJ2-7, the complete variable domain reads GAGVSQTPSNKVTEKGKYVELRCDPISGHTALYWYRQSLGQGPEFLIYFQGTGAADDSGLPNDRFFAVRPEGSVSTLKIQRTERGDSAVYLCASSSDVFGQTFFGPGTRLTVT.

V is TRBV5-1 and J is TRBJ1-4; a possible D gene is TRBD1 (5 bases). CDR3 length equals 16 residues. Germline CDR1 and CDR2: SGHRS and YFSETQ. The V end was cut by 0 bases, the J end by 7 bases, with 16 bases between. The CDR3 protein is CASSLAGGARGEKLFF. CDR3 nucleotide sequence: TGCGCCAGCAGCTTGGCCGGTGGGGCTAGGGGTGAAAAACTGTTTTTT.

V is TRBV9 and J is TRBJ1-4; D not resolved. The germline V gene encodes CDR1 SGDLS and CDR2 YYNGEE. The V end was cut by 0 bases, the J end by 6 bases, with 12 bases between. CDR3 length: 15 residues. The CDR3 protein is CASSVAGGLDEKLFF. As DNA, the CDR3 is TGTGCCAGCAGCGTAGCGGGCGGTCTAGATGAAAAACTGTTTTTT.

This chain uses TRBV27 with TRBJ1-5, with D hard to call. CDR3 size: 17 residues. Germline V CDR1 and CDR2: MNHEY, SMNVEV (reference sequence). V was cut by 0 bases and J by 1 base, with 13 bases left in between. The CDR3 DNA reads TGTGCCAGCAGTTTATCAGGCGGTTTTGGGAGCAATCAGCCCCAGCATTTT. Translated, it gives CASSLSGGFGSNQPQHF.

V usage is TRBV6-1 and J usage is TRBJ2-7, with TRBD2 identical over 7 bases. The CDR3 consists of 14 residues. J lost 5 bases, V lost 3 bases, and 7 bases had no gene match. Germline values: CDR1 MNHNS, CDR2 SASEGT. The CDR3 protein is CASSDRGGSNEQYF. The CDR3 bases are TGTGCCAGCAGTGACCGGGGAGGGTCCAACGAGCAGTACTTC.

This clone was seen only once. The rearrangement joins TRBV7-9 to TRBJ1-3, with D uncertain. Germline values: CDR1 SEHNR, CDR2 FQNEAQ (reference sequence). CDR3 length equals 15 residues. The germline V and J ends were trimmed by 8 bases and 2 bases, with 16 bases remaining between them. The DNA for the CDR3 is TGTGCCAGCCGAAAGTGGGGAACGGCTGGAAACACCATATATTTT. Protein product: CASRKWGTAGNTIYF.

The chain recombines TRBV7-2 with TRBJ2-5; D not resolved. The ends were cut back, 5 bases at V and 5 bases at J, with 15 bases in the middle. The V gene's germline CDR1 is SGHTA and CDR2 FQGNSA. The CDR3 runs 14 residues. CDR3 sequence (DNA): TGTGCCAGCAGCCCTCCGTGGGCCCCGGAGACCCAGTACTTC. It translates to CASSPPWAPETQYF.

A note on this clone: Sequence at one end of the junction differs from germline and may be a read error. The chain combines TRBV11-1 with TRBJ2-6, with a possible D match to TRBD1 (7 bases). The CDR3 contains 17 residues. Germline assignment: CDR1 SGHAT and CDR2 FQDESV (reference sequence). DNA for the CDR3: TGTGCCAGCAGATTAGCCGACAGGGAGGACGGGGCCAACGTCCTGACTTTC. Amino acid sequence: CASRLADREDGANVLTF.